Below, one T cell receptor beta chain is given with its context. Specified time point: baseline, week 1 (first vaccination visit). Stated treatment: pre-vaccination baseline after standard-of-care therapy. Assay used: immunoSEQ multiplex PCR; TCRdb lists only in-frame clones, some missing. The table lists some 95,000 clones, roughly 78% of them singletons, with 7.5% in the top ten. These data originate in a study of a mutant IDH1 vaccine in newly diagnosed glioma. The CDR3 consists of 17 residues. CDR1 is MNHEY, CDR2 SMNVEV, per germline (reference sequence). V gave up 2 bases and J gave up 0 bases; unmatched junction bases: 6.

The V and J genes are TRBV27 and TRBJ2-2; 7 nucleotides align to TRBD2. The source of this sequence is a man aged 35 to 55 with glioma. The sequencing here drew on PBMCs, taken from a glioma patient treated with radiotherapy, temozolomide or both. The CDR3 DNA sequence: TGTGCCAGCAGTTTACGGCGCGGGGGTCCGAACACCGGGGAGCTGTTTTTT. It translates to CASSLRRGGPNTGELFF.